These 8 T cell receptor beta chains were sequenced from one sample in a study of T cells in narcolepsy. Measured with immunoSEQ multiplex PCR; TCRdb has only the in-frame clones, and not every one. This table holds about 36,000 clones, 81% found once. The sequencing sample was made of memory (CD45RA-) CD4+ T cells from blood. These receptor sequences come from a human donor in good health.

The chain links TRBV6-5 to TRBJ1-2; 7 bases align to TRBD1. The V segment lost 5 bases and the J segment 8 bases; nucleotides outside the gene matches: 11. The CDR3 is 14 amino acids. The germline CDR1 and CDR2 sequences are MNHEY and SVGAGI. The CDR3 bases are TGTGCCAGCAGTCCACGACAGGGAATGAGGGGCTACACCTTC. Residues: CASSPRQGMRGYTF.

V gene TRBV11-2 combines with J gene TRBJ2-1; unclear D gene. This CDR3 region has 14 residues. Germline V gene lookup returns CDR1 SGHAT and CDR2 FQNNGV. V was trimmed by 5 bases and J by 5 bases, leaving 13 bases between them. The DNA for the CDR3 is TGTGCCAGCAGCCATTACCCCCCCAACAATGAGCAGTTCTTC. This codes for CASSHYPPNNEQFF.

The gene calls are TRBV5-6 and TRBJ2-1, with 9 bases aligning to TRBD2. Germline-derived CDR1 and CDR2 are SGHDT and YYEEEE. J gave up 4 bases and V 7 bases, and 9 bases lay outside the gene matches. The CDR3 extends over 15 amino acids. The CDR3 nucleotides are TGTGCCAGCGGATTCCTAGCGGGAAGATACAATGAGCAGTTCTTC. This gives the protein CASGFLAGRYNEQFF.

V gene TRBV11-2 combines with J gene TRBJ2-5; possible D gene TRBD2, 6 bases. The V gene lost 1 base and the J gene lost 3 bases, with 12 bases spanning the gap. The germline V gene has CDR1 SGHAT and CDR2 FQNNGV. The CDR3 totals 15 residues. CDR3 in amino acids: CASSLGLVGKETQYF. The CDR3 DNA reads TGTGCCAGCAGCTTAGGACTAGTCGGCAAAGAGACCCAGTACTTC.

CDR3 loop: CASLGLTEAFF. In DNA, the CDR3 is TGTGCCAGCCTCGGGCTGACCGAAGCTTTCTTT. This chain uses TRBV6-5 with TRBJ1-1, with D unclear. From germline, CDR1 is MNHEY and CDR2 SVGAGI. This CDR3 is built from 11 residues. V was pared by 8 bases and J by 8 bases, with 12 bases between.

This clone appeared a single time. The rearrangement links TRBV2 to TRBJ1-5; D perhaps matches TRBD1 (6 bases). Germline V gene data show CDR1 as SNHLY and CDR2 as FYNNEI. The CDR3 sequence is 14 residues long. Trimming pared 6 bases from V and 3 bases from J, leaving 12 bases between. The CDR3 is CASRPQGFNQPQHF. The CDR3 region has the DNA TGTGCCAGCAGGCCACAGGGATTCAATCAGCCCCAGCATTTT.

The V and J genes are TRBV5-4 and TRBJ2-4, with D possibly matching TRBD2 (5 bases). V was cut by 0 bases and J by 1 base, with 5 bases left in between. Germline assignment: CDR1 SGHNT and CDR2 YYREEE (reference sequence). CDR3 length: 14 amino acids. This CDR3 is CASSLGEAKNIQYF. The DNA for the CDR3 is TGTGCCAGCAGCTTGGGGGAGGCCAAAAACATTCAGTACTTC.

The chain's CDR3 is CGAAENRGGPQHF. The CDR3 DNA reads as TGTGGCGCCGCAGAGAACCGGGGGGGGCCCCAGCATTTT. The chain links TRBV19 to TRBJ1-5; D perhaps matches TRBD1 (5 bases). The CDR3 is 13 amino acids. Germline assignment: CDR1 LNHDA and CDR2 SQIVND (reference sequence).